This T cell receptor (beta chain) was identified during a study of T cells in Graves' hyperthyroidism and ophthalmopathy. Researchers amplified the TCR beta CDR3 regions from RNA transcripts. With the HTBI primer set, the TCR CDR3 went through a first round of RT-PCR. TCRdb re-analysed the multiplex PCR reads in MiXCR, keeping a single row per CDR3 protein. The table has 730,000 or so distinct CDR3 sequences, about 19% seen once. V gave up 7 bases and J gave up 8 bases, with 24 bases separating them. Germline V CDR1 and CDR2: DFQATT, SNEGSKA (reference sequence). This CDR3 region has 15 residues. Study-wide results and limits: Most thyroid-expanded clonotypes above 0.001 were also found in blood. Ophthalmopathy cases were set apart from stable hyperthyroidism by a 13 V-J model.

Patients aged 18 to 65 had newly diagnosed hyperthyroidism that had lasted under 2 months. Fresh 10 ml peripheral blood yielded PBMCs. This clonotype is a singleton in its sample. Its antigen is unidentified. Sequencing input: blood. The chain employs TRBV20-1 and TRBJ2-4; D might be TRBD1 (6 bases). The receptor's source is a woman between 50 and 59 years old with Graves' hyperthyroidism that later progressed to Graves' ophthalmopathy. The CDR3 loop reads CSVPRVGDTLYIQYF. DNA of the CDR3: TGCAGTGTCCCCCGAGTAGGGGACACCTTATACATTCAGTACTTC.